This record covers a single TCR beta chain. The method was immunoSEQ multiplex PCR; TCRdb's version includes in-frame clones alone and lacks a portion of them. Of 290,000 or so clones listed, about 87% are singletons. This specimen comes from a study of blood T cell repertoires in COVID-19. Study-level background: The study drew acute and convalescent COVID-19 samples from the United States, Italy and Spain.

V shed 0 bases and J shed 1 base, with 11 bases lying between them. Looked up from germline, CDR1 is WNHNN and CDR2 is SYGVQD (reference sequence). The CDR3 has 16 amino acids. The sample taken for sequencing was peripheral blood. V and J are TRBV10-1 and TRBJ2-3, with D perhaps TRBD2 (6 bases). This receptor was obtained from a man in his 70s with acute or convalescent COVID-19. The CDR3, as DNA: TGCGCCAGCAGTGAGTCGCCGGGGGAGGGCACAGATACGCAGTATTTT. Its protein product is CASSESPGEGTDTQYF.